A selection of T cell receptor beta chains follows, all from one sample in a study of blood T cell repertoires in COVID-19. The repertoire was sequenced with immunoSEQ multiplex PCR; TCRdb's copy has only in-frame clones and lacks some. The data hold 150,000 to 200,000 clones, with around 86% observed a single time. Sequenced material: PBMCs or T cells enriched from blood (not recorded which). These receptor sequences come from a woman aged 40 to 50 in a cohort exposed to, infected with or recovered from COVID-19 (not recorded which). Both conserved end residues are part of each CDR3. D genes are given only for firm matches. Clone size, where shown, is once, few, many, or a class for clones that have expanded.

cdr3_nt: TGTGCCAGCAGCTTTGGCGGGGGACTAGGGGGCAATGAGCAGTTCTTC
cdr3_aa: CASSFGGGLGGNEQFF
clone_size: few
d_call: TRBD2
j_call: TRBJ2-1
v_call: TRBV7-2

cdr3_nt: TGTGCTAGTGGCCCCGGGGGGGCGGCGGAGACCCAGTACTTC
cdr3_aa: CASGPGGAAETQYF
clone_size: -
d_call: TRBD2
j_call: TRBJ2-5
v_call: TRBV12-5

cdr3_nt: TGTGCCACCAGCGGGACTAGCGGTTACAATGAGCAGTTCTTC
cdr3_aa: CATSGTSGYNEQFF
clone_size: once
d_call: TRBD2
j_call: TRBJ2-1
v_call: TRBV15

cdr3_nt: TGTGCCATCAGTGACCGGACTACTCAGTACTTC
cdr3_aa: CAISDRTTQYF
clone_size: -
d_call: -
j_call: TRBJ2-4
v_call: TRBV10-3

cdr3_nt: TGTGCCAGCAGTTTCGATTCACCCCTCCACTTT
cdr3_aa: CASSFDSPLHF
clone_size: -
d_call: -
j_call: TRBJ1-6
v_call: TRBV6-5

cdr3_nt: TGTGCCAGCAACTACGGGGACAGCACTGAAGCTTTCTTT
cdr3_aa: CASNYGDSTEAFF
clone_size: -
d_call: TRBD1
j_call: TRBJ1-1
v_call: TRBV3-1/TRBV3-2

cdr3_nt: TGCAGCGTTCACAGCTCAAGGTCCTACGAGCAGTACTTC
cdr3_aa: CSVHSSRSYEQYF
clone_size: -
d_call: -
j_call: TRBJ2-7
v_call: TRBV29-1

cdr3_nt: TGTGCCAGCAGCTCATACCAGGACAATGAGCAGTTCTTC
cdr3_aa: CASSSYQDNEQFF
clone_size: -
d_call: -
j_call: TRBJ2-1
v_call: TRBV7-9

cdr3_nt: TGTGCCAGTAGAGAAGTCGGCCTAGCGGGGGTGTTTTTT
cdr3_aa: CASREVGLAGVFF
clone_size: -
d_call: TRBD2
j_call: TRBJ2-2
v_call: TRBV19

cdr3_nt: TGCGCCAGCAGTCCCGGGACAGAAATGAACACTGAAGCTTTCTTT
cdr3_aa: CASSPGTEMNTEAFF
clone_size: -
d_call: TRBD1
j_call: TRBJ1-1
v_call: TRBV10-1

cdr3_nt: TGTGCCAGCAGCGTAGGGGCTAGCGAAAACAATGAGCAGTTCTTC
cdr3_aa: CASSVGASENNEQFF
clone_size: once
d_call: -
j_call: TRBJ2-1
v_call: TRBV9

cdr3_nt: TGTGCCAGCACCATGACTAGTGCCTACGAGCAGTACTTC
cdr3_aa: CASTMTSAYEQYF
clone_size: -
d_call: -
j_call: TRBJ2-7
v_call: TRBV27

cdr3_nt: TGTGCCAGCAGCTTACCTTTCAGGCAGGGGGGAGAAAAACTGTTTTTT
cdr3_aa: CASSLPFRQGGEKLFF
clone_size: -
d_call: TRBD1
j_call: TRBJ1-4
v_call: TRBV7-2

cdr3_nt: TGTGCCAGCAGCCCCGGGGGGTCCATGCCAGCTTCACCCCTCCACTTT
cdr3_aa: CASSPGGSMPASPLHF
clone_size: -
d_call: -
j_call: TRBJ1-6
v_call: TRBV7-2

cdr3_nt: TGTGCCAGCAGCCCCCAGGGGAGTATCGGGGGGAATTCACCCCTCCACTTT
cdr3_aa: CASSPQGSIGGNSPLHF
clone_size: -
d_call: -
j_call: TRBJ1-6
v_call: TRBV3-1/TRBV3-2

cdr3_nt: TGTGCCACCAGCAGAGTGGCGGGATCACCCCTCCACTTT
cdr3_aa: CATSRVAGSPLHF
clone_size: -
d_call: -
j_call: TRBJ1-6
v_call: TRBV15

cdr3_nt: TGTGCCAGCAGCTTAGACAGCCCGAACACTGAAGCTTTCTTT
cdr3_aa: CASSLDSPNTEAFF
clone_size: -
d_call: -
j_call: TRBJ1-1
v_call: TRBV7-9

cdr3_nt: TGTGCCAGCAGCTTTTTTACCAGGCCGCGGGGGGGGTTAGATACGCAGTATTTT
cdr3_aa: CASSFFTRPRGGLDTQYF
clone_size: -
d_call: TRBD2
j_call: TRBJ2-3
v_call: TRBV5-4

cdr3_nt: TGTGCCAGCAGAGGCCCGAGACAGGGAGACTACGAGCAGTACTTC
cdr3_aa: CASRGPRQGDYEQYF
clone_size: -
d_call: TRBD1
j_call: TRBJ2-7
v_call: TRBV6-5

cdr3_nt: TGTGCCAGCAGTTACTTACAGGGGTTAAGTGAAAAACTGTTTTTT
cdr3_aa: CASSYLQGLSEKLFF
clone_size: -
d_call: TRBD1
j_call: TRBJ1-4
v_call: TRBV6-6

cdr3_nt: TGTGCCAGCAGCCAGGACAGGGCCGCCGAGCAGTACTTC
cdr3_aa: CASSQDRAAEQYF
clone_size: once
d_call: TRBD1
j_call: TRBJ2-7
v_call: TRBV7-2

cdr3_nt: TGTGCCAGCAGTCCCACCTCAGCGGCCAGTATGTTCCACGAGCAGTACTTC
cdr3_aa: CASSPTSAASMFHEQYF
clone_size: few
d_call: -
j_call: TRBJ2-7
v_call: TRBV27

cdr3_nt: TGCGCCAGCAGCCAAGGAAGTACTAGCGGGACCTCAGATACGCAGTATTTT
cdr3_aa: CASSQGSTSGTSDTQYF
clone_size: -
d_call: TRBD2
j_call: TRBJ2-3
v_call: TRBV4-3

cdr3_nt: TGTGCCTGGAGGGTTGACAGGCCTGAAGCTTTCTTT
cdr3_aa: CAWRVDRPEAFF
clone_size: -
d_call: -
j_call: TRBJ1-1
v_call: TRBV30